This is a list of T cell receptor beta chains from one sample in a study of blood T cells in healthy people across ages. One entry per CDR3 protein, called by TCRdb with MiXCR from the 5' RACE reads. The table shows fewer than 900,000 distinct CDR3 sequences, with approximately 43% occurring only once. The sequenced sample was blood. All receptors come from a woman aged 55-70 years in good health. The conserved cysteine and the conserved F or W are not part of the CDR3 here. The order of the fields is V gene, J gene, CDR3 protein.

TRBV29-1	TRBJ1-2	SALQGAKLGGYT
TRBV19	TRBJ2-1	ASSVPGLAPYNEQF
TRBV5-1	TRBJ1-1	ASSLVGMGGRGANTEAF
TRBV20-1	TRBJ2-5	SAESSGGHWGGQETQY
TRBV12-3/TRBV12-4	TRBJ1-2	ASSPGTGRYGYT
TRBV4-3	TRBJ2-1	ASSLADLGGYEQF
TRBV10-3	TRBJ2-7	AIKGGPGYYEQY
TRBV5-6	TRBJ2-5	ASSPVYGGQTQY
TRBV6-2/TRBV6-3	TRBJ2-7	ASSLRTTLYEQY
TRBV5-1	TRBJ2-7	ASSLEFLSSYEQY
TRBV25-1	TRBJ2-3	ASSGGVSFADTQY
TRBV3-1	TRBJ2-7	ASSQLQGSQY
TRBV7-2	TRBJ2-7	ASSPTGPSYEQY
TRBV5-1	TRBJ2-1	ASSLEGTDFNEQF
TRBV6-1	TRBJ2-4	ATVPGQGNKNIQY
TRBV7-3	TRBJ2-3	ASSPEIVTDTQY
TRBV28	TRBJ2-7	ASSLAGANYEQY
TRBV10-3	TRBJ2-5	AITPGTGETQY
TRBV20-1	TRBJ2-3	SASHQDTQY
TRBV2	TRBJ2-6	ASSRHLTSGANVLT
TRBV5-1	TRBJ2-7	ASSSDRRTYEQY
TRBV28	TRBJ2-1	ASSRQERGNEQF
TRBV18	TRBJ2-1	ASSPPYGNNEQF
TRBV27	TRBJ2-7	ATSPRQGKKFSYEQY
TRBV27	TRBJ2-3	ASSSPKRGGLSTQY
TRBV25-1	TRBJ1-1	ASSLLGRDTEAF
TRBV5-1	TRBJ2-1	ASSTRLNEQF
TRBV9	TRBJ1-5	ASSEAGSNQPQH
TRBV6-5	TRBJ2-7	ASSYSAGGGYNEQY
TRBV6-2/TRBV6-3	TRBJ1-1	ASSYSRTGEAGFEAF
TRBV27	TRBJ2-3	ASSLSTLLAGGSTDTQY
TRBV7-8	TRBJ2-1	ASSRGSGGPISYNEQF
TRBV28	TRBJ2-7	ASTRPGDASYEQY
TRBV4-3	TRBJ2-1	ASSQGPGGLFNEQF
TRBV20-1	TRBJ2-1	SARGGAGHYNEQF
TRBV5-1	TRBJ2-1	ASSLGVAGRGNEQF
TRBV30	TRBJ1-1	AWSRGQEAF
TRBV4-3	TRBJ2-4	ASSQETGLGWGNIQY
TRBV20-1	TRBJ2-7	SARPSGSSYEQY
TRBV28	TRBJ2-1	ASTSPPGTGVYNEQF
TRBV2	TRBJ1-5	ASSVTASQQPQH
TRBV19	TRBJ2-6	ASSPTGFGSGANVLT
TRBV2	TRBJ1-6	ASSGWTGMTLH